The rows below give T cell receptor beta chains drawn from one sample of a study of blood T cell repertoires in COVID-19. Clones were sequenced by immunoSEQ multiplex PCR, and TCRdb holds only the in-frame ones, with some missing. Of some 150,000 clones in the sample, 83% were seen once. Sequencing was carried out using PBMCs or T cells enriched from blood (not recorded which). These TCRs come from a woman aged 45-60 years in a cohort exposed to, infected with or recovered from COVID-19 (not recorded which). Each CDR3 is given with its conserved first and last residue. Each record gives: clone size, V gene, J gene, D gene, CDR3 DNA, CDR3 protein. A D gene is named only where the DNA matches it firmly. Clone size is stated in some rows and not others, as once, few, many or a class when expanded.

NA,TRBV14,TRBJ2-5,TRBD2,TGTGCCAGCAGCCAAAGGACTAGCGGGAGCGGAGAGACCCAGTACTTC,CASSQRTSGSGETQYF
NA,TRBV5-6,TRBJ2-3,NA,TGTGCCAGCAGCTTTGACAGTCTGAGGACAGATACGCAGTATTTT,CASSFDSLRTDTQYF
NA,TRBV11-2,TRBJ2-5,NA,TGTGCCAGCAGCACCGGGACATCAAAGTCGACTGGAGAGACCCAGTACTTC,CASSTGTSKSTGETQYF
NA,TRBV3-1/TRBV3-2,TRBJ2-7,TRBD2,TGTGCCAGCAGCCAAGATCCGAGCGGGACCCACTCCTACGAGCAGTACTTC,CASSQDPSGTHSYEQYF
NA,TRBV5-1,TRBJ2-1,TRBD1,TGCGCCAGCAGCCCGGGGACAGATGGCTACAATGAGCAGTTCTTC,CASSPGTDGYNEQFF
NA,TRBV4-2,TRBJ1-5,TRBD1,TGTGCCAGCAGCCCGACAGGGGGAAGCCAGCCCCAGCATTTT,CASSPTGGSQPQHF
NA,TRBV3-1/TRBV3-2,TRBJ2-2,TRBD2,TGTGCCAGCAGCCAGGGATGGGGAGTAGCGGGCCCGATGGGGGAGCTGTTTTTT,CASSQGWGVAGPMGELFF
NA,TRBV2,TRBJ2-3,TRBD1,TGTGCCAGCAGGACAGGGACAGGCGCAGATACGCAGTATTTT,CASRTGTGADTQYF
NA,TRBV2,TRBJ1-5,TRBD1,TGTGCCAGCAGTGCCAGACAGGGGGCAACTCAGCCCCAGCATTTT,CASSARQGATQPQHF
NA,TRBV28,TRBJ1-3,NA,TGTGCCAGCAGGACTTCCGGCAGCGGCAACACCATATATTTT,CASRTSGSGNTIYF
NA,TRBV7-8,TRBJ2-2,NA,TGTGCCAGCAGCCCCGTCGGCAGGGTAGGGACCGGGGAGCTGTTTTTT,CASSPVGRVGTGELFF
NA,TRBV28,TRBJ2-1,TRBD2,TGTGCCAGCAGTCCGCCCCTAGCGGGAGGGGGGAATGAGCAGTTCTTC,CASSPPLAGGGNEQFF
NA,TRBV2,TRBJ1-3,NA,TGTGCCAGCAGCACCGGGACTGGCTCTGGAAACACCATATATTTT,CASSTGTGSGNTIYF
NA,TRBV19,TRBJ1-1,TRBD1,TGTGCCAGTAGACTGACAGGGGCGAACACTGAAGCTTTCTTT,CASRLTGANTEAFF
NA,TRBV27,TRBJ2-5,NA,TGTGCCAGCAGTTGGGGGGTCGGGGAGACCCAGTACTTC,CASSWGVGETQYF
NA,TRBV5-1,TRBJ2-2,TRBD1,TGCGCCAGCAGCTTCGTGGACAGGGGCACCGGGGAGCTGTTTTTT,CASSFVDRGTGELFF
NA,TRBV14,TRBJ2-1,NA,TGTGCCAGCAGCCAAGGCCTAGCGCTTAGTTCCCTCTACAATGAGCAGTTCTTC,CASSQGLALSSLYNEQFF
NA,TRBV7-9,TRBJ1-2,TRBD1,TGTGCCAGCAGCCAAACAGGGGGCATATATGGCTACACCTTC,CASSQTGGIYGYTF
few,TRBV27,TRBJ1-5,TRBD1,TGTGCCAGCAGTTTGTTACCCGGGACAGGGTCAGGGGATAGCAATCAGCCCCAGCATTTT,CASSLLPGTGSGDSNQPQHF
NA,TRBV30,TRBJ1-6,NA,TGTGCCTGGAGTGTACGCCAGGGCCTCGATTCACCCCTCCACTTT,CAWSVRQGLDSPLHF
NA,TRBV24-1,TRBJ1-3,NA,TGTGCCACCAACATCCCGGGACACTCATGCTCTGGAAACACCATATATTTT,CATNIPGHSCSGNTIYF
NA,TRBV5-5,TRBJ1-3,TRBD1,TGTGCCAGCAGCTTGGCCCCGGACAGGGGGCTTGGAGACACCATATATTTT,CASSLAPDRGLGDTIYF
few,TRBV5-4,TRBJ2-1,TRBD2,TGTGCCAGCAGCTTGGCGGCGCGGGACTACTCCTACAATGAGCAGTTCTTC,CASSLAARDYSYNEQFF
NA,TRBV7-9,TRBJ2-3,TRBD2,TGTGCCAGCAGCCTCCTAGCGGGGTGGGGGACAGATACGCAGTATTTT,CASSLLAGWGTDTQYF
NA,TRBV27,TRBJ2-3,TRBD1,TGTGCCAGCAGTTTAACAGGGACAGGGATGGATACGCAGTATTTT,CASSLTGTGMDTQYF
NA,TRBV12-3/TRBV12-4,TRBJ1-2,NA,TGTGCCAGCAGTTCCAGGGGTGGCTACACCTTC,CASSSRGGYTF
NA,TRBV7-6,TRBJ2-5,NA,TGTGCCAGCAGCTCCCCCCGGGGGACGGAAGAGACCCAGTACTTC,CASSSPRGTEETQYF
NA,TRBV5-1,TRBJ2-1,TRBD2,TGCGCCAGCGCCCCCAAGGGACTAGTCGAAAGTGAGCAGTTCTTC,CASAPKGLVESEQFF
NA,TRBV9,TRBJ1-1,NA,TGTGCCAGCAGCGTAGTACAGGGGAACACTGAAGCTTTCTTT,CASSVVQGNTEAFF
NA,TRBV19,TRBJ1-5,TRBD1,TGTGCCAGTAACATAAGGGGGCCGGCCAATCAGCCCCAGCATTTT,CASNIRGPANQPQHF
NA,TRBV7-9,TRBJ1-6,NA,TGTGCCAGCAGCTCTACCTTGAACTCCTATAATTCACCCCTCCACTTT,CASSSTLNSYNSPLHF
NA,TRBV28,TRBJ2-5,NA,TGTGCCAGCAGTTTCAGGAGGGAGACCCAGTACTTC,CASSFRRETQYF
few,TRBV2,TRBJ1-4,NA,TGTGCCAGCAGTTTTTCTTGGACCGGACGGGAGGAAAAACTGTTTTTT,CASSFSWTGREEKLFF
NA,TRBV6-2/TRBV6-3,TRBJ1-4,NA,TGTGCCAGCAGTTCCGAGGCTGAAAAACTGTTTTTT,CASSSEAEKLFF
NA,TRBV3-1/TRBV3-2,TRBJ2-5,TRBD1,TGTGCCAGCAGCCAGCCGGACAGGACGGGAATAGAGACCCAGTACTTC,CASSQPDRTGIETQYF
NA,TRBV5-6,TRBJ2-5,TRBD2,TGTGCCAGCTTACGAGCGGGAGGAACCCAGTACTTC,CASLRAGGTQYF
few,TRBV30,TRBJ2-5,TRBD2,TGTGCCTGGGGTGGCGTGGCGGGAGGACAAGAGACCCAGTACTTC,CAWGGVAGGQETQYF
NA,TRBV12-3/TRBV12-4,TRBJ2-7,TRBD1,TGTGCCAGCCGGGACAGCAATTCCTACGAGCAGTACTTC,CASRDSNSYEQYF
NA,TRBV7-9,TRBJ2-5,NA,TGTGCCAGCAGTAGAAGGACAGAACAAGAGACCCAGTACTTC,CASSRRTEQETQYF
NA,TRBV28,TRBJ1-2,TRBD1,TGTGCCAGCAGTTTCCGGGACAGGGGAAGAGGCTACACCTTC,CASSFRDRGRGYTF
once,TRBV11-3,TRBJ1-2,NA,TGTGCCAGCAGCTCCGCCGGGACTAACTATGGCTACACCTTC,CASSSAGTNYGYTF
NA,TRBV10-3,TRBJ2-2,TRBD1,TGTGCCATCAGTGATCCCGACAGGGGGCGCCTCTCCGGGGAGCTGTTTTTT,CAISDPDRGRLSGELFF
many,TRBV2,TRBJ1-2,NA,TGTGCCAGCGAATACGGGGGCTATGGCTACACCTTC,CASEYGGYGYTF
NA,TRBV20-1,TRBJ1-1,TRBD1,TGCAGTGCTAGTCTCCTGGCGAGCAGGGGGTTACGGTTGGGCACTGAAGCTTTCTTT,CSASLLASRGLRLGTEAFF
NA,TRBV6-5,TRBJ1-1,NA,TGTGCCAGCAGTTCGCCTGCTATGAACACTGAAGCTTTCTTT,CASSSPAMNTEAFF
NA,TRBV19,TRBJ2-5,NA,TGTGCCAGTAGTATAAGCCAGGGGGGCGCCGAGACCCAGTACTTC,CASSISQGGAETQYF
few,TRBV4-1,TRBJ1-2,NA,TGCGCCAGCAGCCAAGCCGGGGGGGGTACTAACTATGGCTACACCTTC,CASSQAGGGTNYGYTF
once,TRBV28,TRBJ1-2,NA,TGTGCCAGCAGTTTGCCTGCCAGGGCCGGCTATGGCTACACCTTC,CASSLPARAGYGYTF
NA,TRBV14,TRBJ1-5,NA,TGTGCCAGCAGCTTCGGAGCTCATCAGCCCCAGCATTTT,CASSFGAHQPQHF
NA,TRBV27,TRBJ1-3,TRBD1,TGTGCCAGCAGTACGTCCGGGACAGGGAATGGAAACACCATATATTTT,CASSTSGTGNGNTIYF
NA,TRBV20-1,TRBJ1-5,NA,TGCAGTGCTAGTCGGCAGGCCTCGAGAGATCAGCCCCAGCATTTT,CSASRQASRDQPQHF
NA,TRBV2,TRBJ1-2,TRBD1,TGTGCCAGCAGTGAAACCCGCGGGACAGGTTCCCCGGGCACCTTC,CASSETRGTGSPGTF
NA,TRBV20-1,TRBJ1-2,TRBD1,TGCAGTGCTAGTCACGGGTCGGGACAGAGATCCTATGGCTACACCTTC,CSASHGSGQRSYGYTF